What follows are 2 T cell receptor beta chains derived from one specimen sequenced in a study of response to subunit inactivated influenza vaccine. TCRdb processed the RT-PCR reads anew with MiXCR; each CDR3 protein has one entry. The sample has a few hundred thousand distinct CDR3 sequences; around 22% are singletons. This material consisted of PBMCs from blood, taken about 20 months after vaccination. These receptors were taken from a man aged 50-75 years who received an inactivated influenza vaccine.

This clonotype was observed a handful of times. The chain joins TRBV7-2 to TRBJ2-7, with 8 bases that match TRBD1. The germline gives CDR1 SGHTA, CDR2 FQGNSA. CDR3 length equals 15 residues. Trimming took 4 bases from V and 3 from J; bases not matched to a gene: 8. The CDR3, as DNA: TGTGCCAGCAGCTCAAGTGGGGACAGGAGCTACGAGCAGTACTTC. It codes for CASSSSGDRSYEQYF.

Only a few counts were recorded for this clonotype. The J gene is TRBJ2-1, the V gene TRBV7-8, with D unclear. V lost 3 bases and J lost 0, with 9 bases in between. The V gene's germline CDR1 is SGHVS and CDR2 FQNEAQ. The CDR3 runs to 15 residues. For the CDR3, the DNA is TGTGCCAGCAGCTTTAGGGAAAGCTCCTACAATGAGCAGTTCTTC. Translation gives CASSFRESSYNEQFF. The whole variable domain, remainder taken from reference TRBV7-8 and TRBJ2-1, is GAGVSQSPRYKVAKRGQDVALRCDPISGHVSLFWYQQALGQGPEFLTYFQNEAQLDKSGLPSDRFFAERPEGSVSTLKIQRTQQEDSAVYLCASSFRESSYNEQFFGPGTRLTVL.